Included here is one T cell receptor (beta chain) sequence, with context. The CDR3 runs 14 residues. Per the germline V gene, CDR1 is SGHVS and CDR2 is FNYEAQ. V shed 5 bases and J shed 1 base, with 11 bases lying between them. This sample was taken from a study of T cell changes during pregnancy in multiple sclerosis. The protocol was immunoSEQ multiplex PCR, while the TCRdb copy is restricted to in-frame clones and leaves out a portion. The sample lists more than 85,000 clones, more than 80% seen once, with 1% to 1.5% in the top ten. The specimen was peripheral blood, collected in the second trimester of pregnancy. The clonotype comes from a female donor with multiple sclerosis, enrolled in a pregnancy study. The chain combines TRBV7-6 with TRBJ2-5, with a weak D call TRBD2 (5 bases). The CDR3 loop is CASSQAGLQETQYF. CDR3 in DNA: TGTGCCAGCAGCCAGGCGGGCCTCCAAGAGACCCAGTACTTC.